Listed below are T cell receptor beta chains from one sample, sequenced in a study of siplizumab effects on memory and regulatory T cells. Sequencing was performed with immunoSEQ multiplex PCR; in TCRdb, only in-frame clones are kept and a portion is missing. The repertoire holds about 56,000 clones, with just over 95% as singletons. The sample comprised naive CD8+ T cells sorted from blood. The receptor source for this set is a human donor in good health. Both conserved end residues are trimmed from each CDR3. Not all rows give a size; the values are once, few, many and, for expanded clones, a class.

v_gene	j_gene	abundance	CDR3aa
TRBV28	TRBJ1-2	once	ASKQGSGYT
TRBV6-5	TRBJ1-2	.	ASSYSGRANYGYT
TRBV6-1	TRBJ1-3	once	ASRTGPLSGNTIY
TRBV11-2	TRBJ1-3	.	ASSLDWPGVSVSGNTIY
TRBV29-1	TRBJ1-1	.	SVAGRTNTEAF
TRBV7-6	TRBJ1-1	.	ASSLDVGFMNTEAF
TRBV28	TRBJ2-7	.	ASSYSPTGSSYEQY
TRBV5-8	TRBJ1-1	.	ASSFPLTESNTEAF
TRBV25-1	TRBJ1-3	.	ASSGTGGVFVDTIY
TRBV5-6	TRBJ2-2	.	ASSFSDNTGELF
TRBV11-3	TRBJ1-1	.	ASSLVGGEAF
TRBV28	.	.	ASSARLAGGLYEQY
TRBV19	TRBJ2-1	.	ASSILATNEQF
TRBV5-6	TRBJ2-7	.	ASREWGTYEQY
TRBV5-4	TRBJ2-7	.	ASSPGLVFSYEQY
TRBV28	TRBJ1-3	.	ASSPILVVGGNTIY
TRBV7-9	TRBJ2-7	.	ASSSLSQGGYEQY
TRBV23-1	TRBJ1-6	.	ASRAQSAYNSPLH
TRBV5-4	TRBJ2-5	.	ASSISGRPLKETQY
TRBV19	TRBJ1-5	.	ASSRAGGNQPQH
TRBV5-8	TRBJ1-2	.	ASVGGNVRGYT
TRBV4-1	TRBJ2-2	.	ASSQVRSGGRHTGELF
TRBV6-1	TRBJ1-6	.	ASSEIGTGPSNSPLH